What follows describes a single T cell receptor (beta chain). Its antigen is unknown. This may be a read error: a much more frequent sequence differs by one nucleotide. This sample is drawn from a study of spatial heterogeneity in lung cancer (dated by TCRdb to between 2018 and 2020). Some background on the complete study: Beta-chain transcripts were consistently detected in greater numbers than alpha-chain transcripts, which likely reflects a higher abundance of beta-chain transcripts. In the raw uncorrected reads, each unique combination of TCR and UMI appeared more than ten times on average. The study quantitatively compared TCR alpha and beta repertoires across multiple tumor regions, matched nontumor lung and blood in non-small cell lung cancer. Nonsynonymous mutation counts, determined by whole-exome sequencing of tumor tissue, were related to features of the TCR repertoire. Both alpha and beta chains were TCR-sequenced in around 230 tumor regions, around 65 matched nontumor lung samples and roughly 50 PBMC samples obtained at surgery.

The CDR1 and CDR2 encoded by the germline V gene are KGHSH and LQKENI. The CDR3 measures 14 amino acids from cysteine to phenylalanine. Only CDR3 DNA is held: 42 bases, read in frame from base 1. Trimming accounts for 0 bases at V and 8 bases at J, while the number of junction bases matched to no gene is 7. Broad study findings and their caveats: Additional single-cell paired TCR alpha and beta sequencing was considered necessary to confirm, at a functional level, the hypothesis that regional TCRs recognize regional mutations. Ubiquitous expanded tumor TCRs were found in blood more often at tumor resection than at routine follow-up.

Sample time point, as interpreted from the label and publication: sample taken at primary tumor resection. TCR sequencing used whole RNA extracted from tumor and nontumor lung tissue, or from cryopreserved PBMC samples, without cell sorting. The donors were some 70 patients from the lung TRACERx cohort who had early-stage, untreated non-small cell lung cancer. Patients were selected for TCR sequencing only if sufficient RNA was available from at least two tumor regions. Library construction relied on 5' RACE. These reads were obtained on a NextSeq 500. To allow correction of PCR and sequencing errors, the TCR library protocol tagged every TCR cDNA molecule with a unique molecular identifier. The authors' pipeline ran thus. TCR identification, UMI-based error correction and CDR3 extraction were performed with Decombinator tools. Expanded TCRs were defined as those above a frequency of 2 per 1,000, corresponding to the top 1% of the tumor frequency distribution. Renyi diversity was calculated using the R vegan package after each repertoire was subsampled 100 times to 5,000 TCRs. CDR3 similarity networks were built from amino acid triplet string-kernel similarity, connecting CDR3s with pairwise similarity above 0.82. TCRdb trimmed the raw reads at Q25, called clones with MiXCR and kept productive beta chains. Rows merge per CDR3 protein into single entries with the most common DNA and genes. The V and J calls shown here were made by TCRdb, not taken from the authors' results. In this sample the table shows tens of thousands of distinct CDR3 sequences, approximately 20% of which occur a single time. The biggest ten clones account for roughly 6.2% of the sample.

The sequencing used PBMCs, collected at surgery. The clonotype comes from a male donor with early-stage non-small cell lung cancer. Here the chain combines TRBV18 and TRBJ2-7, with TRBD1 identical over 7 junction bases. The DNA reads TGTGCCAGCTCACCACCGACAGGGCAGTACAAGCAGTACTTC. This encodes CASSPPTGQYKQYF. The entire variable domain, with the stretches around the CDR3 drawn from the reference TRBV18 and TRBJ2-7 proteins, is NAGVMQNPRHLVRRRGQEARLRCSPMKGHSHVYWYRQLPEEGLKFMVYLQKENIIDESGMPKERFSAEFPKEGPSILRIQQVVRGDSAAYFCASSPPTGQYKQYFGPGTRLTVT.